The table lists the clone carrying this TCR beta chain with a few counts. The ends were cut back, 6 bases at V and 4 bases at J, with 15 bases in the middle. This CDR3 is 14 amino acids long. CDR1 and CDR2 from the germline V gene are MNHEY and SVGEGT. The data belong to a study of blood T cell repertoires in COVID-19. Overall study context: There were acute and convalescent COVID-19 samples, and they came from the United States, Italy and Spain.

In the study's own analysis: Estimation of nucleated cell counts relied on the amplification of reference gene primers. Libraries were prepared by immunoSEQ multiplex PCR; TCRdb keeps only in-frame clonotypes and omits some of them. V and J calls plus clone size are reproduced from that table; the DNA served to infer D and trimming. The sample lists 130,000 to 150,000 clones, about 80% occurring once. Sequencing used peripheral blood. This chain connects TRBV6-2 or TRBV6-3 to TRBJ1-2; D gene unclear. The sequence derives from a human donor in a cohort sampled during active COVID-19. The CDR3 coding sequence is TGTGCCAGCAGCCTTTCCGGGGATCCCTATGGCTACACCTTC. Translated: CASSLSGDPYGYTF.